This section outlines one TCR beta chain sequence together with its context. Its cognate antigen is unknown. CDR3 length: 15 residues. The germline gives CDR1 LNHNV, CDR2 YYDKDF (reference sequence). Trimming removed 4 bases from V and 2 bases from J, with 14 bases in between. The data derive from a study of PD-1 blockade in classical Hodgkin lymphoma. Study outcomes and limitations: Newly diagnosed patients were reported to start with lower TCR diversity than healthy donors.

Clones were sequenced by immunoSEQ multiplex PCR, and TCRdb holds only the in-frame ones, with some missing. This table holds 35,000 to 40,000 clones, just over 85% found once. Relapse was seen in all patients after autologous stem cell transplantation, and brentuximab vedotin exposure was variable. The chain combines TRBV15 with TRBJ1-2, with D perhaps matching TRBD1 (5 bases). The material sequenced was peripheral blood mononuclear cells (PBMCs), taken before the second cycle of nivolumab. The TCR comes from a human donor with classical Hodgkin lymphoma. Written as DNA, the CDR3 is TGTGCCACCAGCATAACAGGATACCTCAACTATGGCTACACCTTC. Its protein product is CATSITGYLNYGYTF.